This TCR beta chain was documented in a study of T-cell memory formation after mild COVID-19. CDR1 and CDR2 (germline): SGHRS, YFSETQ. The V gene end was trimmed by 4 bases and the J gene end by 5 bases; junction bases not matched to a gene: 7. The CDR3 spans 15 residues. Constant-segment-primed 5'RACE gave TCR alpha and TCR beta cDNA libraries with sample barcodes and UMIs. One entry per CDR3 protein results from TCRdb running MiXCR on the 5' RACE reads. The data hold 550,000 to 700,000 distinct CDR3 sequences, with 17% observed a single time. This clonotype was counted only a few times. Its matching antigen is unknown. The study, taken as a whole, reports: Still unconfirmed is whether the second-wave clones peaking on day 37 recognized SARS-CoV-2. Balance between CD4 and CD8 was seen in clones contracting day 15 to 85, and a CD4+ lean was seen in later expanders. Contracting CD8+ clones were enriched in EMRA, CD4+ mainly in CM and EM.

Sequenced sample: PBMCs or a T cell subset sorted from them (not recorded which). The clonotype comes from an adult woman who had mild COVID-19 (a few samples of this study predate the infection). Cell type and time point are not known. V usage is TRBV5-1 and J usage is TRBJ2-7; the match to TRBD2 covers 12 bases. The CDR3 reads CASSPGLAGTHEQYF. The CDR3 nucleotides are TGCGCCAGCAGCCCCGGACTAGCGGGGACTCACGAGCAGTACTTC. Looking up the rest from reference TRBV5-1 and TRBJ2-7 gives the full variable domain: KAGVTQTPRYLIKTRGQQVTLSCSPISGHRSVSWYQQTPGQGLQFLFEYFSETQRNKGNFPGRFSGRQFSNSRSEMNVSTLELGDSALYLCASSPGLAGTHEQYFGPGTRLTVT.